Detailed here is one TCR beta chain. Germline V CDR1 and CDR2: SQVTM, ANQGSEA. Trimming at V came to 4 bases and at J to 5 bases, leaving 13 bases not matched to a gene. The CDR3 is 15 amino acids. Clones were sequenced by immunoSEQ multiplex PCR, and TCRdb holds only the in-frame ones, with some missing. The sample holds about 84,000 clones; nearly 95% are singletons and the top ten take approximately 4.2%. The sample comes from a study of blood T cell repertoires in COVID-19. Study overall: Sample material is recorded as cDNA or gDNA derived from T cells, B-cell-depleted T cells, or PBMCs.

The gene calls are TRBV29-1 and TRBJ2-5, with TRBD2 matching 7 bases. The sequence was collected from a human donor with active COVID-19. The donor label of this sample is uncertain. The sample was peripheral blood. The CDR3, as DNA: TGCAGCGTTGTCATAGTGGGCGGGAGAGGGGAGACCCAGTACTTC. Its translation is CSVVIVGGRGETQYF.